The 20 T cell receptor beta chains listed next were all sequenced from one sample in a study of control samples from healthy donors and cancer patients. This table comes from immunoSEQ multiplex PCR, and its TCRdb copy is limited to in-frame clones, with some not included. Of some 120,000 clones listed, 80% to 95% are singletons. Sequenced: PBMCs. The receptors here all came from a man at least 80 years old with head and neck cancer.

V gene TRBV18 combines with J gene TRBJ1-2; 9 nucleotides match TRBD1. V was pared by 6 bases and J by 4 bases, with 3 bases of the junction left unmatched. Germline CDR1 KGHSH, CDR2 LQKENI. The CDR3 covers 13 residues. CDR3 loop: CASSPGQGYGYTF. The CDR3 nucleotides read TGTGCCAGCTCCCCGGGACAGGGCTATGGCTACACCTTC.

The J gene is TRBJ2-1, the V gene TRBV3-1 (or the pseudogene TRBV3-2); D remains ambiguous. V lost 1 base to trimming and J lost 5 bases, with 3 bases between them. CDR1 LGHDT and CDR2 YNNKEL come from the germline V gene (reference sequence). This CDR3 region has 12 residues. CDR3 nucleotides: TGTGCCAGCAGCCAAGGTAACAATGAGCAGTTCTTC. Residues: CASSQGNNEQFF.

As DNA, the CDR3 is TGTGCCAGCAGCGTAGGGCCCGGCTACAGGGGTCGCTCTGGAAACACCATATATTTT. Protein: CASSVGPGYRGRSGNTIYF. V usage is TRBV9 and J usage is TRBJ1-3, with 7 bases lining up with TRBD1. The germline gives CDR1 SGDLS, CDR2 YYNGEE. The length of the CDR3 is 19 residues. After removal of 0 bases from V and 0 bases from J, the junction contained 12 bases not matched to a gene.

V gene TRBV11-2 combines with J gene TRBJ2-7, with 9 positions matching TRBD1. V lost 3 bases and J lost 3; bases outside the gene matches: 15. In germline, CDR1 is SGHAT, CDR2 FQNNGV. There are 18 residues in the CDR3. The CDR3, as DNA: TGTGCCAGCAGCTTTACGGGGACAGGGATTAAGAACGACTACGAGCAGTACTTC. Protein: CASSFTGTGIKNDYEQYF.

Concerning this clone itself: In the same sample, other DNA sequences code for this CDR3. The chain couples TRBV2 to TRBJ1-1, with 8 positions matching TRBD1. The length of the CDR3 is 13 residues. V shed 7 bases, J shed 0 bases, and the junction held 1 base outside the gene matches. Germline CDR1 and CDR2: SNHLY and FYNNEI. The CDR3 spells CASTDRVNTEAFF. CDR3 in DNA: TGTGCCAGCACGGACAGGGTGAACACTGAAGCTTTCTTT.

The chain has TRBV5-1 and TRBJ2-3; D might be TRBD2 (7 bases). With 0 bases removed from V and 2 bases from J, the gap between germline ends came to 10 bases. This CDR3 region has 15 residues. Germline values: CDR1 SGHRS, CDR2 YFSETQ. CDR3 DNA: TGCGCCAGCAGCTTGGCCGGGGGGCTCACAGATACGCAGTATTTT. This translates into CASSLAGGLTDTQYF.

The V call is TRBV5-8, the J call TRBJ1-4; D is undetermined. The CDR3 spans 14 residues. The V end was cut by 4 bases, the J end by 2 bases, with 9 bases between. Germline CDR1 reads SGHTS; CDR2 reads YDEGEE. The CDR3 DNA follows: TGTGCCAGCAGCCTCGAGATTACTAATGAAAAACTGTTTTTT. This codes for CASSLEITNEKLFF. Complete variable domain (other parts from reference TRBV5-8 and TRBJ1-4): EAGVTQSPTHLIKTRGQQATLRCSPISGHTSVYWYQQALGLGLQFLLWYDEGEERNRGNFPPRFSGRQFPNYSSELNVNALELEDSALYLCASSLEITNEKLFFGSGTQLSVL.

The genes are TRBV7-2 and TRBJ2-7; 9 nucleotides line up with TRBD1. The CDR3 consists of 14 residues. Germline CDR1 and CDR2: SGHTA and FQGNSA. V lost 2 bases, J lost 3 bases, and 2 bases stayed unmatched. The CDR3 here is CASSLPDRGYEQYF. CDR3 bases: TGTGCCAGCAGCTTACCGGACAGGGGCTACGAGCAGTACTTC. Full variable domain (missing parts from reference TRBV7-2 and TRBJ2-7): GAGVSQSPSNKVTEKGKDVELRCDPISGHTALYWYRQSLGQGLEFLIYFQGNSAPDKSGLPSDRFSAERTGGSVSTLTIQRTQQEDSAVYLCASSLPDRGYEQYFGPGTRLTVT.

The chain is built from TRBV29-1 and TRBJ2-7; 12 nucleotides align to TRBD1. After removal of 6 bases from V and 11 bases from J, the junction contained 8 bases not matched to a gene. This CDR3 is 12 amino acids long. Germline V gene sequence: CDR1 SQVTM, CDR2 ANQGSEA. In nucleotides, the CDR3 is TGCAGCGTCCGGGACAGGGGGCTCCCGGAGTACTTC. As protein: CSVRDRGLPEYF.

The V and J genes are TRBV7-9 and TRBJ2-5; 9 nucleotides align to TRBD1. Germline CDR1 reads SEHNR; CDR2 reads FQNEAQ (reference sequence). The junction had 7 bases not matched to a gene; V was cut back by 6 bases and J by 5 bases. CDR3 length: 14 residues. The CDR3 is CASSPQGAGETQYF. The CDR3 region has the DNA TGTGCCAGCAGTCCACAGGGGGCAGGGGAGACCCAGTACTTC.

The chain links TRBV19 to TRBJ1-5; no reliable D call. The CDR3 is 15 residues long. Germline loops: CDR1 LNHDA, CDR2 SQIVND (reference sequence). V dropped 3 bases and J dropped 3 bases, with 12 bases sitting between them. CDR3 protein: CASSIGAVLNQPQHF. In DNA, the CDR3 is TGTGCCAGTAGTATCGGCGCAGTCCTCAATCAGCCCCAGCATTTT.

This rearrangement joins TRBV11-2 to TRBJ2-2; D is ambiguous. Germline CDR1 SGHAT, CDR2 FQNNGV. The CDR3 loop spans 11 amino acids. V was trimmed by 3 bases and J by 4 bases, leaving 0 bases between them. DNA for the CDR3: TGTGCCAGCAGCTTCACCGGGGAGCTGTTTTTT. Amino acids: CASSFTGELFF.

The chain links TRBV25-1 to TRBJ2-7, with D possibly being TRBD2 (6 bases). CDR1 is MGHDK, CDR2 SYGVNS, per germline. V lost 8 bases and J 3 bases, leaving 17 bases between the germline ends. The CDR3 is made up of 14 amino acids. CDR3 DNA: TGTGCCAGCGCGGGGCACCCTCCGGGCTACGAGCAGTACTTC. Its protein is CASAGHPPGYEQYF.

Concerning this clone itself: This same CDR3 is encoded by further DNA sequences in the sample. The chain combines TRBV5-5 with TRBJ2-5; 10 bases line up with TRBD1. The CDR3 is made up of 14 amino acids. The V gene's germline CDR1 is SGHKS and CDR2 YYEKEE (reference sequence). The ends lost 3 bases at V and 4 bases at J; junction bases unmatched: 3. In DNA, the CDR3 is TGTGCCAGCAGCTCCCGGGACAGGGGAGAGACCCAGTACTTC. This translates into CASSSRDRGETQYF.

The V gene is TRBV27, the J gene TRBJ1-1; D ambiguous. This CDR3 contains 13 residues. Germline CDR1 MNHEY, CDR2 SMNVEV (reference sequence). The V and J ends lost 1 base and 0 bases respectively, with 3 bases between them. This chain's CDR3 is CASSLFLNTEAFF. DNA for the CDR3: TGTGCCAGCAGTTTATTTTTGAACACTGAAGCTTTCTTT.

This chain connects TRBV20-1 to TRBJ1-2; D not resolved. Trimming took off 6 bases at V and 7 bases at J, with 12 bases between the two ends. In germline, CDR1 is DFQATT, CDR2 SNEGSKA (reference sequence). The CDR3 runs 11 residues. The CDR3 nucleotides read TGCAGTGCCCGGTGGGGTGGTGGCTACACCTTC. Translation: CSARWGGGYTF.

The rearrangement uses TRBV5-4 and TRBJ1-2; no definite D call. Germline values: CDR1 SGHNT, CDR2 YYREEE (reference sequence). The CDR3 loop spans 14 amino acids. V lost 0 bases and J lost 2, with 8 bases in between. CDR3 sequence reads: CASSLVGGNYGYTF. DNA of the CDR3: TGTGCCAGCAGCTTGGTCGGCGGGAACTATGGCTACACCTTC.

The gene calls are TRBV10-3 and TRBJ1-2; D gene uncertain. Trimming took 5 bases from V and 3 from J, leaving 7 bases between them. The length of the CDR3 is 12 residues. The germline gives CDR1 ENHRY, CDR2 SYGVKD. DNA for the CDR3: TGTGCCATCAGTCCCATGGACTATGGCTACACCTTC. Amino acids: CAISPMDYGYTF.

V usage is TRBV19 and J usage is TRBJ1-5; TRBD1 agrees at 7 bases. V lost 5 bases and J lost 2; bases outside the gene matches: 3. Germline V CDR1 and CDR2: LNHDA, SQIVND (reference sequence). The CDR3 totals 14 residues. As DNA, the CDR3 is TGTGCCAGTAGTCTTGGGACAGGCAATCAGCCCCAGCATTTT. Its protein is CASSLGTGNQPQHF.

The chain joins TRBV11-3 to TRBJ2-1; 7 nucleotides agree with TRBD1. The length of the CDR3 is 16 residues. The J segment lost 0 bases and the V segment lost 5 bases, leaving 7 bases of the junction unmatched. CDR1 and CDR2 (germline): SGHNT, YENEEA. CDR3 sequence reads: CASSRAGDSSYNEQFF. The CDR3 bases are TGTGCCAGCAGCCGGGCCGGGGACAGCTCCTACAATGAGCAGTTCTTC.